These T cell receptor beta chains were read from a single sample in a study of T cell responses to AZD1222 COVID-19 vaccine. Clones were sequenced by immunoSEQ multiplex PCR, and TCRdb holds only the in-frame ones, with some missing. The sample contains about 120,000 clones, less than 95% of which appear only once. Here the sequenced sample was peripheral blood, taken on day 0 of AZD1222 vaccination. Every receptor here comes from an adult in good health. Each CDR3 is given with its conserved first and last residue. D genes are given only for firm matches. The size of a clone is reported for some rows only, either as once, few or many, or as a class for expanded clones.

v_gene	abundance	j_gene	d_gene	CDR3aa	CDR3nt
TRBV4-1	.	TRBJ1-5	.	CASSQDIRVGAGSGNQPQHF	TGCGCCAGCAGCCAAGATATTAGAGTTGGTGCGGGGAGCGGCAATCAGCCCCAGCATTTT
TRBV19	.	TRBJ1-6	TRBD1	CASSAAWTGYNSPLHF	TGTGCCAGTAGTGCAGCCTGGACAGGTTATAATTCACCCCTCCACTTT
TRBV19	.	TRBJ1-4	TRBD1	CASRDRGKNEKLFF	TGTGCCAGCAGGGACAGGGGAAAGAATGAAAAACTGTTTTTT
TRBV29-1	.	TRBJ1-1	.	CSVDSLEAFF	TGCAGCGTTGACAGCCTTGAAGCTTTCTTT
TRBV30	.	TRBJ1-5	.	CAWSVPTDFIGAQHF	TGTGCCTGGAGTGTACCAACAGACTTCATCGGGGCCCAGCATTTT
TRBV28	.	TRBJ1-6	.	CASSWGWGDSPLHF	TGTGCCAGCAGCTGGGGTTGGGGTGATTCACCCCTCCACTTT
TRBV5-1	.	TRBJ2-1	TRBD1	CASSSGTGGVYEQFF	TGCGCCAGCAGCTCTGGGACAGGGGGCGTTTATGAGCAGTTCTTC
TRBV4-1	.	TRBJ1-1	.	CASSQDSDGMNTEAFF	TGCGCCAGCAGCCAAGATTCGGACGGAATGAACACTGAAGCTTTCTTT
TRBV29-1	.	TRBJ1-1	.	CSVKRQNTEAFF	TGCAGCGTTAAGCGACAGAACACTGAAGCTTTCTTT
TRBV7-3	.	TRBJ1-5	.	CASSLTFQDPQHF	TGTGCCAGCAGCTTAACTTTCCAGGACCCCCAGCATTTT
TRBV7-3	.	TRBJ1-2	.	CASSLSLGGGYTF	TGTGCCAGCAGCTTATCCCTCGGGGGGGGCTACACCTTC
TRBV19	.	TRBJ2-3	.	CASSVTLSPADTQYF	TGTGCCAGTAGTGTGACTTTAAGCCCCGCAGATACGCAGTATTTT
TRBV5-1	.	TRBJ1-2	.	CASTLNPGLADGYTF	TGCGCCAGCACCTTGAATCCTGGGCTTGCGGATGGCTACACCTTC
TRBV5-4	.	TRBJ2-3	.	CASSLTDTQYF	TGTGCCAGCAGCTTGACAGATACGCAGTATTTT
TRBV5-1	.	TRBJ2-1	TRBD2	CASSKRGGGVNEQFF	TGCGCCAGCAGCAAACGTGGGGGAGGGGTTAATGAGCAGTTCTTC
TRBV7-9	.	TRBJ2-7	TRBD1	CASSSPRDRGNEQYF	TGTGCCAGCAGCTCCCCCCGGGACAGGGGCAACGAGCAGTACTTC
TRBV4-1	.	TRBJ1-4	.	CASSQGGGSTNEKLFF	TGCGCCAGCAGCCAAGGGGGGGGATCAACTAATGAAAAACTGTTTTTT
TRBV11-2	.	TRBJ1-2	TRBD1	CASRLPGGTDGYTF	TGTGCCAGCAGGTTACCAGGGGGCACGGATGGCTACACCTTC
TRBV28	.	TRBJ1-1	.	CASSLGGMNTEAFF	TGTGCCAGCAGTTTGGGGGGGATGAACACTGAAGCTTTCTTT
TRBV12-5	.	TRBJ1-1	.	CASGPGTINTEAFF	TGTGCTAGTGGTCCCGGGACAATTAACACTGAAGCTTTCTTT
TRBV28	.	TRBJ1-2	TRBD1	CASDEGARGYTF	TGTGCCAGTGATGAGGGGGCGCGGGGCTACACCTTC
TRBV27	once	TRBJ1-5	TRBD1	CASRPDRYYQPQHF	TGTGCCAGCAGACCGGACAGGTATTATCAGCCCCAGCATTTT
TRBV10-3	.	TRBJ1-2	TRBD1	CAISDWTGLWDGYTF	TGTGCCATCAGTGACTGGACAGGGCTCTGGGATGGCTACACCTTC
TRBV3-1/TRBV3-2	.	TRBJ2-6	TRBD2	CASSQDDLAGTSGANVLTF	TGTGCCAGCAGCCAAGATGACCTAGCGGGGACCTCTGGGGCCAACGTCCTGACTTTC
TRBV2	.	TRBJ1-2	TRBD1	CASSEGQGRHNYGYTF	TGTGCCAGCAGTGAAGGACAGGGACGACATAACTATGGCTACACCTTC
TRBV6-5	once	TRBJ2-7	.	CASSYRAGRHEQYF	TGTGCCAGCAGTTACAGGGCAGGGAGGCACGAGCAGTACTTC
TRBV3-1/TRBV3-2	.	TRBJ1-4	.	CASSQPGRIGKLFF	TGTGCCAGCAGCCAACCCGGCAGGATCGGAAAACTGTTTTTT
TRBV5-1	.	TRBJ1-3	.	CASSLDGSSGNTIYF	TGCGCCAGCAGCTTGGACGGGAGCTCTGGAAACACCATATATTTT
TRBV6-5	.	TRBJ2-2	.	CASAKGITGELFF	TGTGCCAGCGCGAAGGGTATCACCGGGGAGCTGTTTTTT
TRBV7-8	.	TRBJ1-1	TRBD1	CASSPPTFRGRGTEAFF	TGTGCCAGCAGCCCCCCCACCTTCAGGGGGCGCGGGACTGAAGCTTTCTTT
TRBV18	.	TRBJ1-5	.	CASSPPTPPNQPQHF	TGTGCCAGCTCACCACCAACCCCCCCCAATCAGCCCCAGCATTTT
TRBV6-6	.	TRBJ1-1	.	CASSPGPAGAFF	TGTGCCAGCAGCCCCGGCCCTGCTGGAGCTTTCTTT
TRBV27	.	TRBJ2-7	.	CASSLDRINYEQYF	TGTGCCAGCAGTTTAGACAGGATAAACTACGAGCAGTACTTC
TRBV7-9	once	TRBJ1-6	TRBD1	CASSFSGTGESPLHF	TGTGCCAGCAGCTTCTCCGGGACAGGGGAGTCACCCCTCCACTTT
TRBV5-8	.	TRBJ2-7	.	CASSLGHLYEQYF	TGTGCCAGCAGCTTGGGACACCTCTACGAGCAGTACTTC
TRBV24-1	.	TRBJ1-2	TRBD1	CAVGDSNYGYTF	TGTGCCGTAGGGGACAGTAACTATGGCTACACCTTC
TRBV29-1	once	TRBJ2-2	TRBD2	CSVAGTSGDWYTGELFF	TGCAGCGTCGCCGGGACTAGCGGGGATTGGTACACCGGGGAGCTGTTTTTT
TRBV3-1/TRBV3-2	.	TRBJ2-2	.	CASSQPGHITGELFF	TGTGCCAGCAGCCAGCCGGGACATATTACCGGGGAGCTGTTTTTT
TRBV7-9	.	TRBJ1-1	TRBD1	CASSPPGTGTEAFF	TGTGCCAGCAGCCCACCGGGGACAGGGACTGAAGCTTTCTTT
TRBV9	.	TRBJ1-2	.	CASSVAAGLRGYTF	TGTGCCAGCAGCGTAGCTGCGGGCTTAAGGGGCTACACCTTC
TRBV13	.	TRBJ2-6	.	CASITNIRLIVVILGANVLTF	TGTGCCAGCATCACAAATATACGTTTGATAGTAGTGATTTTGGGGGCCAACGTCCTGACTTTC